A selection of T cell receptor beta chains follows, all from one sample in a study of cytomegalovirus exposure and HLA in healthy donors. The data were produced by immunoSEQ multiplex PCR, yet TCRdb's version contains in-frame clones alone and is incomplete. The sample contains 120,000 to 150,000 clones, over 65% of which appear only once. Sequenced material: PBMCs. The receptors stem from a woman in her 30s in good health and CMV-seronegative. CDR3s include the opening cysteine and the closing phenylalanine or tryptophan. Fields, in order: CDR3 DNA, CDR3 protein, J gene, CDR3 length, V gene, clone size, D gene. The D gene is left open where the match is weak. Size tells how often a clone was seen (once, few, many) or the class of an expanded clone, and some rows leave it out.

TGCGCCAGCAGCCAAGATGCGGGCTCTGGAAACACCATATATTTT,CASSQDAGSGNTIYF,TRBJ1-3,15,TRBV4-1,NA,NA
TGTGCCAGTAGTAGGATGGGACAGAACCAAGAGACCCAGTACTTC,CASSRMGQNQETQYF,TRBJ2-5,15,TRBV19,NA,TRBD1
TGTGCCAGCACTGCCAGGGACAGAGATACGCAGTATTTT,CASTARDRDTQYF,TRBJ2-3,13,TRBV25-1,NA,TRBD1
TGTGCCAGCAGAGACTTGGCTGCTAGCAATCAGCCCCAGCATTTT,CASRDLAASNQPQHF,TRBJ1-5,15,TRBV27,NA,NA
TGCAGCGCCAGGGTCCAGGGTCATCTTGGTTCCTACGAGCAGTACTTC,CSARVQGHLGSYEQYF,TRBJ2-7,16,TRBV29-1,NA,NA
TGTGCCAGCAGCTTACGGGTGAACACTGAAGCTTTCTTT,CASSLRVNTEAFF,TRBJ1-1,13,TRBV11-2,NA,NA
TGTGCCGGCAGTTACGTCGGGGTTGGGGCCAACGTCCTGACTTTC,CAGSYVGVGANVLTF,TRBJ2-6,15,TRBV6-6,few,NA
TGTGCCAGTACGAAGGGAGTTTTAAACACCATATATTTT,CASTKGVLNTIYF,TRBJ1-3,13,TRBV19,few,NA
TGTGCCAGCACCCCCCCCGGGACTAGCGGGATCGGGGAGCTGTTTTTT,CASTPPGTSGIGELFF,TRBJ2-2,16,TRBV2,few,TRBD2
TGTGCCAGCAGCCGGAGCGAGCAAGAGACCCAGTACTTC,CASSRSEQETQYF,TRBJ2-5,13,TRBV14,NA,NA
TGTGCCAGCAGCGTATTCTTAGGGGATAATTCACCCCTCCACTTT,CASSVFLGDNSPLHF,TRBJ1-6,15,TRBV9,few,NA
TGTGCCAGCAGTGAGCCCACGGGACAGGGGACGGAAAAACTGTTTTTT,CASSEPTGQGTEKLFF,TRBJ1-4,16,TRBV6-4,few,TRBD1